A single T cell receptor (beta chain) is shown here with its context. At sampling all donors were nominally healthy, likely with unrecorded immune exposures. The record originates from a study of cytomegalovirus exposure and HLA in healthy donors. The study ran its PCR with 60 Vbeta and 13 Jbeta primers. Data came from immunoSEQ multiplex PCR; TCRdb stores just in-frame clones and leaves some out. The data show more than 90,000 clones, 75% seen once. This CDR3 comprises 13 residues. Trimming removed 8 bases from V and 5 bases from J, with 15 bases in between. From germline, CDR1 is MNHNS and CDR2 SASEGT.

The sequencing input was PBMCs. This clonotype was sampled from a middle-aged man in good health and CMV-seronegative. This chain links TRBV6-1 with TRBJ2-5; TRBD2 might be the D (5 bases). CDR3 sequence reads: CASRIGEKETQYF. Written as DNA, the CDR3 is TGTGCCAGCCGAATCGGGGAGAAGGAGACCCAGTACTTC.